This TCR beta chain comes out of a study of human T cells and chemical hapten exposure. On the study more broadly: From small differences in pooled library volume came most of the variation in per-sample TCR yields. General study results and limits: After DPC sensitization, TCRs above 1 in 1000 frequency showed no change.

The library attached unique molecular identifiers to individual cDNA molecules. Original processing methods: Sample-level TCR yields exhibited a median of about 96,000, with a range of 23,224 to 690,600. MiXCR was run by TCRdb on the reads, yielding one entry per CDR3 protein. The V and J calls here are based on TCRdb, not the publication. Among around 120,000 distinct CDR3 sequences listed, 6.5% to 10% were seen once. The authors' total RNA extraction used unfractionated whole blood. CDR3 length: 14 residues. After removal of 0 bases from V and 7 bases from J, the junction contained 6 bases not matched to a gene. Germline V gene data show CDR1 as SGHRS and CDR2 as YFSETQ. This clonotype has ten or more counts. No antigen is known for it.

The genes are TRBV5-1 and TRBJ1-1; 7 nucleotides line up with TRBD1. The material sequenced was whole blood. The clonotype comes from a human donor in good health. Some clones in this sample may be carry-over from other donors' samples. CDR3 sequence reads: CASSLGQGGLEAFF. The CDR3, as DNA: TGCGCCAGCAGCTTGGGACAAGGGGGCCTTGAAGCTTTCTTT. The full variable domain, with the rest looked up from reference TRBV5-1 and TRBJ1-1, is KAGVTQTPRYLIKTRGQQVTLSCSPISGHRSVSWYQQTPGQGLQFLFEYFSETQRNKGNFPGRFSGRQFSNSRSEMNVSTLELGDSALYLCASSLGQGGLEAFFGQGTRLTVV.